The clone carrying this T cell receptor beta chain was observed many times. A read error may produce the germline difference seen at one junction end. This sample is part of a study of T cells in Graves' hyperthyroidism and ophthalmopathy. The CDR3 regions of TCR beta were amplified from RNA transcripts. TCR CDR3 underwent first-round RT-PCR with the HTBI primer set. TCRdb redid the calling of the multiplex PCR reads with MiXCR, one entry per CDR3 protein. The repertoire holds hundreds of thousands of distinct CDR3 sequences, with 13% to 15% as singletons. CDR1 and CDR2 from the germline V gene are SGHVS and FQNEAQ. This CDR3 region has 17 residues. If no ophthalmopathy progression occurred within 18 months, Graves' hyperthyroidism was stable.

The TCR was taken from a woman in her late teens or twenties with Graves' hyperthyroidism. Sequences were obtained from blood. V gene TRBV7-8 combines with J gene TRBJ1-1, with a tentative D call TRBD1 (5 bases). CDR3 sequence: CASSLAGSQGRNAEAFF. The CDR3 coding sequence is TGTGCCAGCAGCTTAGCGGGTAGCCAGGGACGGAACGCTGAAGCTTTCTTT. Full variable domain (rest looked up from reference TRBV7-8 and TRBJ1-1): GAGVSQSPRYKVAKRGQDVALRCDPISGHVSLFWYQQALGQGPEFLTYFQNEAQLDKSGLPSDRFFAERPEGSVSTLKIQRTQQEDSAVYLCASSLAGSQGRNAEAFFGQGTRLTVV.